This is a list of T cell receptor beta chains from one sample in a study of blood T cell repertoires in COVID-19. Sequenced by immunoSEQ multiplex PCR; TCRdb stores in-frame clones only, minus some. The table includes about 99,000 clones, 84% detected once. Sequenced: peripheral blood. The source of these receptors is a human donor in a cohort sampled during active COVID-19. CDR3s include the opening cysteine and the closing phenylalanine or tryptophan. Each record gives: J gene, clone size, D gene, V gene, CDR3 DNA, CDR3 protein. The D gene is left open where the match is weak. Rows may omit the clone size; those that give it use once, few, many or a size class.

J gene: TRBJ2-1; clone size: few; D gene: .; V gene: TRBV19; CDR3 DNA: TGTGCCAGTAGGGGGCCCCAGGCCTTTGAGCAGTTCTTC; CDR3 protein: CASRGPQAFEQFF
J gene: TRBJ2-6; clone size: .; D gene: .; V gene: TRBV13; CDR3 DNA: TGTGCCAGCAGCTTAGGCGGAGGGGGGGCCAACGTCCTGACTTTC; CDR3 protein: CASSLGGGGANVLTF
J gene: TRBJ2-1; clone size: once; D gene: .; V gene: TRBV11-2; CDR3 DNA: TGTGCCAGCAGCGCATCGCTTACGGTGGCCTACAATGAGCAGTTCTTC; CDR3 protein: CASSASLTVAYNEQFF
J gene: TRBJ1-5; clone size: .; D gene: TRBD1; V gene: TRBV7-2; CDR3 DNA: TGTGCCAGCAGCTTAGCGGGCGGGACAGGGGGACGGGGTCAGCCCCAGCATTTT; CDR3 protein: CASSLAGGTGGRGQPQHF
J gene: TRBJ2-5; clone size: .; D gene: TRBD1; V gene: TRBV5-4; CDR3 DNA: TGTGCCAGCAGGGAGTTTCAGGGGGAAGAGACCCAGTACTTC; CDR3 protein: CASREFQGEETQYF
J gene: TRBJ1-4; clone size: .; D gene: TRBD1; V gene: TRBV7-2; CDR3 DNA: TGTGCCAGCAGCCTAGACAGGGTTCCCACTAATGAAAAACTGTTTTTT; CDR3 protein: CASSLDRVPTNEKLFF
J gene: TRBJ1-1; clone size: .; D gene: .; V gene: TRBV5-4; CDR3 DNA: TGTGCCAGCAGCCCCTGGGGGGGGGCCTACACTGAAGCTTTCTTT; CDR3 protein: CASSPWGGAYTEAFF
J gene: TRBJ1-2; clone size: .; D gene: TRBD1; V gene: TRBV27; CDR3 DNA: TGTGCCAGCAGTTCACGTGACAGGGGTCTGGGAGGCTACACCTTC; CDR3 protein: CASSSRDRGLGGYTF
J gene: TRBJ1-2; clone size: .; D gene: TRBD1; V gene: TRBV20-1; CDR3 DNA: TGCAGTGCTAGTACAGGGGCCGGTAACTATGGCTACACCTTC; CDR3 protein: CSASTGAGNYGYTF
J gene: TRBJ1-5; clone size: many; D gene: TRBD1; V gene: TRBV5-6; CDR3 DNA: TGTGCCAGCAGCCGACAGGGGGGCAATCAGCCCCAGCATTTT; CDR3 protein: CASSRQGGNQPQHF
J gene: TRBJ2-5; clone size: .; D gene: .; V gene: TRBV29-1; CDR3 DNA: TGCAGCGTTGAAGTAATCGTCGGGGAGACCCAGTACTTC; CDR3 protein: CSVEVIVGETQYF
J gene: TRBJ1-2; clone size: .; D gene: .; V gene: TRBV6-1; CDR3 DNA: TGTGCCAGCAGTGAGACAGGACCCTATGGCTACACCTTC; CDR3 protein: CASSETGPYGYTF
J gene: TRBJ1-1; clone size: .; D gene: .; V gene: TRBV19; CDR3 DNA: TGTGCCAGTAACCAGGGGTGGGGGAACACTGAAGCTTTCTTT; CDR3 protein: CASNQGWGNTEAFF
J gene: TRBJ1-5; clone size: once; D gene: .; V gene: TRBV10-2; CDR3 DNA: TGCGCCAGCAGTGAGTCTGGGGGGCGGGAGAATCAGCCCCAGCATTTT; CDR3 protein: CASSESGGRENQPQHF
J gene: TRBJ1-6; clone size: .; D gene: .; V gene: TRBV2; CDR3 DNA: TGTGCCAGCAGCCAACGGGGTCTGGGTAATTCACCCCTCCACTTT; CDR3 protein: CASSQRGLGNSPLHF
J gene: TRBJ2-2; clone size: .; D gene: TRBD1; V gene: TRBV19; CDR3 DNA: TGTGCCACCACGTGGGGGACAGGAGGCACCGGGGAGCTGTTTTTT; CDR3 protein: CATTWGTGGTGELFF
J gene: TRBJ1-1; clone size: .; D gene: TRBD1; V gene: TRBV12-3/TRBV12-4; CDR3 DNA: TGTGCCAGCAGTTTAGAAACAGGGGGCCGAGCTTTCTTT; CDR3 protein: CASSLETGGRAFF
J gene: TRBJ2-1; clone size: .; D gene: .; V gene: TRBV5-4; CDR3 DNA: TGTGCCAGCAGCTCAAAGGAGGGCGGTGAGCAGTTCTTC; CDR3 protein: CASSSKEGGEQFF
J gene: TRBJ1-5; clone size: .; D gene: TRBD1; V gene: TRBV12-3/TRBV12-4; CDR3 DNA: TGTGCCAGCAGCACAGGGGACGATCAGCCCCAGCATTTT; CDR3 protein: CASSTGDDQPQHF
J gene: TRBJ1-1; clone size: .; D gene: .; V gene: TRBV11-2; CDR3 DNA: TGTGCCAGCAGCTTAGAGTTATCGAGGACTGAAGCTTTCTTT; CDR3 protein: CASSLELSRTEAFF
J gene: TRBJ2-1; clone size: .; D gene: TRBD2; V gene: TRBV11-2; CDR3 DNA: TGTGCCAGCAACCTGGGGACTAGCGGGGGGTTAAATGAGCAGTTCTTC; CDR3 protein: CASNLGTSGGLNEQFF
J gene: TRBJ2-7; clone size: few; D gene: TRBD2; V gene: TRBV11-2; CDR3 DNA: TGTGCCAGCAGTAGAGCGGGGGCCTCCTACGAGCAGTACTTC; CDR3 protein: CASSRAGASYEQYF
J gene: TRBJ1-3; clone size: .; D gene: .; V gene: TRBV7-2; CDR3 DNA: TGTGCCAGCACTAAAACTAGGGGACTCTCTGGAAACACCATATATTTT; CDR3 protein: CASTKTRGLSGNTIYF
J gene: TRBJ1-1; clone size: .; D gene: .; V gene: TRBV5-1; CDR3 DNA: TGCGCCAGCAGCTTGGCGAGCTGGGGAGGGGGCACTGAAGCTTTCTTT; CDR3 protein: CASSLASWGGGTEAFF
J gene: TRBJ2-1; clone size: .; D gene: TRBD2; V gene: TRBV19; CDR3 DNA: TGTGCCAGTAGTATCAGCGGGGGACGGGATGAGCAGTTCTTC; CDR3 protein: CASSISGGRDEQFF
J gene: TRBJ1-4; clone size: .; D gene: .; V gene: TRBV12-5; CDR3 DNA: TGTGCTAGTGAGCGGGGAATAACTACTAATGAAAAACTGTTTTTT; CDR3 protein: CASERGITTNEKLFF
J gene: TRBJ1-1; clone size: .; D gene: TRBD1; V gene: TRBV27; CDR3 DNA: TGTGCCAGCAGTTTAAGGGGGCCGGGTACTGAAGCTTTCTTT; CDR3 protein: CASSLRGPGTEAFF
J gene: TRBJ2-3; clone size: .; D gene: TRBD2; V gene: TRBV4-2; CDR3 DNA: TGTGCCAGCAGCCAACGCGGACTAGCGGGGAGCACAGATACGCAGTATTTT; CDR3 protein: CASSQRGLAGSTDTQYF
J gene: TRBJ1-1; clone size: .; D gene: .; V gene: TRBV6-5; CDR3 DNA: TGTGCCAGCAGTTACTCCTATCGCGGGAACACTGAAGCTTTCTTT; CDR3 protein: CASSYSYRGNTEAFF
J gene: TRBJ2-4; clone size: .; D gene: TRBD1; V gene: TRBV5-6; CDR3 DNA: TGTGCCAGCAGCTCGACAGGGTCAAGGGAAATCTTC; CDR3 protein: CASSSTGSREIF
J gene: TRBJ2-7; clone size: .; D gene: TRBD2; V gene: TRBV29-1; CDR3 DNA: TGCAGCGTCGACCCTGGGGGGGGAGACTACGAGCAGTACTTC; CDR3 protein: CSVDPGGGDYEQYF
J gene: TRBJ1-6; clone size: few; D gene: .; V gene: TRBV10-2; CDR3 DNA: TGCGCCAGCAGTGTGGGGAGCTCCTATAATTCACCCCTCCACTTT; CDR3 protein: CASSVGSSYNSPLHF
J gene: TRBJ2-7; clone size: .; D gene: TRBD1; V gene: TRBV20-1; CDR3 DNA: TGCAGTGCTAGTGGGGCGGGACAGGGGGTCTACGAGCAGTACTTC; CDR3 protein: CSASGAGQGVYEQYF
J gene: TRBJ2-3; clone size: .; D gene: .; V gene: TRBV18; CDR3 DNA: TGTGCCAGCTCACTCTCTGGAGTAGGCACAGATACGCAGTATTTT; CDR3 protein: CASSLSGVGTDTQYF
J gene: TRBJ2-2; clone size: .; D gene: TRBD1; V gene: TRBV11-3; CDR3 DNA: TGTGCCAGCAGCCTTCTAGGACAGGGGACCGGGGAGCTGTTTTTT; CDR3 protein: CASSLLGQGTGELFF
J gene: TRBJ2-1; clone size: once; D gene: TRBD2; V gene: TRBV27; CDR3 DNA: TGTGCCAGCAGTCTTAGCGGGGGGCCCACGCTCGGGCAGTTCTTC; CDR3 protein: CASSLSGGPTLGQFF
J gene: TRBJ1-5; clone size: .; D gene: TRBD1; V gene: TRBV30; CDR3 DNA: TGTGCCTGGAGTACATCAGGACAGGGCCATCAGCCCCAGCATTTT; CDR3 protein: CAWSTSGQGHQPQHF
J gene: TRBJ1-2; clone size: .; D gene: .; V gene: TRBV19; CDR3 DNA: TGTGCCAGTATGCAAGCGGGCGTCGGGGGCTACACCTTC; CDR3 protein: CASMQAGVGGYTF
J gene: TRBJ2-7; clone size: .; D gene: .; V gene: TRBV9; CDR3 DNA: TGTGCCAGCAGCGTGGCGGGGCTCTCCTACGAGCAGTACTTC; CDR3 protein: CASSVAGLSYEQYF
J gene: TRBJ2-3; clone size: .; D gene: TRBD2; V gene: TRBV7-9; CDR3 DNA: TGTGCCAGCAGCTTAGGAGGGAGCGGGGGGGCAGCAGATACGCAGTATTTT; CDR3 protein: CASSLGGSGGAADTQYF
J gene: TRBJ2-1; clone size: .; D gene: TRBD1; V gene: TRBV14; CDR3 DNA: TGTGCCAGCAGCCTTGGACAGGGGGTCTACAATGAGCAGTTCTTC; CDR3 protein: CASSLGQGVYNEQFF
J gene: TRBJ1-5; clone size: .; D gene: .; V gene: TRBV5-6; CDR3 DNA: TGTGCCAGCAGCTTGGGACAGAAGGGGCAGCCCCAGCATTTT; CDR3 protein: CASSLGQKGQPQHF
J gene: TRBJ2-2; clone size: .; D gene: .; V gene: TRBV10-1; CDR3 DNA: TGCGCCAGCAGTTCCCTTTCGAACACCGGGGAGCTGTTTTTT; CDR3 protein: CASSSLSNTGELFF
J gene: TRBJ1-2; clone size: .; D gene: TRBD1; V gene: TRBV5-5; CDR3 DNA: TGTGCCAGCAGCTGGACAGGGAATGGCTACACCTTC; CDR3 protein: CASSWTGNGYTF
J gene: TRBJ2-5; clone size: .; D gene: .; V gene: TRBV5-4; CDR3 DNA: TGTGCCAGCAGCGGTCCATCGGGGGAGACCCAGTACTTC; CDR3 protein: CASSGPSGETQYF
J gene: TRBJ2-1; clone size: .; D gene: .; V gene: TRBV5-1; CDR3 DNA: TGCGCCAGCAGCTTGATGACGGGTCTCAATGAGCAGTTCTTC; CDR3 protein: CASSLMTGLNEQFF
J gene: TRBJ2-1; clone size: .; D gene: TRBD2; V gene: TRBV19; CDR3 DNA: TGTGCCAGTAGAAGCGGGGGGCCCGGATACAATGAGCAGTTCTTC; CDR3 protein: CASRSGGPGYNEQFF
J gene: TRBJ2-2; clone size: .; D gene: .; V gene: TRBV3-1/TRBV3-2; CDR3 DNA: TGTGCCAGCAGCCAAGCGTCAGGGGGGACCGGGGAGCTGTTTTTT; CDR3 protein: CASSQASGGTGELFF
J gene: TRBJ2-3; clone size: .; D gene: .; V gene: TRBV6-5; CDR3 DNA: TGTGCCAGCAAGGAGGGCAGCAAGGATACGCAGTATTTT; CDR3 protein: CASKEGSKDTQYF
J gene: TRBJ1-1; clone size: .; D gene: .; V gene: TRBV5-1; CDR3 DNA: TGCGCCAGCAGCTTGGGACAGGACACTGAAGCTTTCTTT; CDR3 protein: CASSLGQDTEAFF
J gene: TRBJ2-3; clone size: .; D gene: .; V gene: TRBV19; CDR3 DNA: TGTGCCAGTAGTATTGGGAAGGGGGATACGCAGTATTTT; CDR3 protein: CASSIGKGDTQYF